The 19 T cell receptor beta chains below all came from one sample that was sequenced in a study of T-cell memory formation after mild COVID-19. TCRdb reprocessed the 5' RACE reads via MiXCR and lists one record per CDR3 protein. This table holds 180,000 or so distinct CDR3 sequences, around 15% found once. Sample: PBMCs or a T cell subset sorted from them (not recorded which). Receptor source: an adult woman who had mild COVID-19 (a few samples of this study predate the infection). Cell type and time point are not known.

V usage is TRBV11-3 and J usage is TRBJ2-7; possible D gene TRBD2, 5 bases. V was clipped by 2 bases and J by 7 bases, with 12 bases between them. Per the germline V gene, CDR1 is SGHNT and CDR2 is YENEEA. The CDR3 spans 13 residues. Here the CDR3 reads CASSLSGSREQYF. Written as DNA, the CDR3 is TGTGCCAGCAGCTTAAGCGGCAGTCGGGAGCAGTACTTC. The variable domain in full, with the rest retrieved from reference TRBV11-3 and TRBJ2-7, is EAGVVQSPRYKIIEKKQPVAFWCNPISGHNTLYWYLQNLGQGPELLIRYENEEAVDDSQLPKDRFSAERLKGVDSTLKIQPAELGDSAVYLCASSLSGSREQYFGPGTRLTVT.

The rearrangement uses TRBV6-5 and TRBJ2-7; maybe TRBD2 (6 bases). The CDR3 runs 15 residues. V lost 8 bases and J 2 bases, leaving 19 bases between the germline ends. Germline V gene lookup returns CDR1 MNHEY and CDR2 SVGAGI. Written as DNA, the CDR3 is TGTGCCAGCCGATCCGAGGGACTCCGTGCCTACGAGCAGTACTTC. Protein sequence: CASRSEGLRAYEQYF.

The V call is TRBV7-2, the J call TRBJ2-7, with 9 nucleotides matching TRBD1. The CDR3 contains 14 residues. V lost 11 bases and J lost 2; bases outside the gene matches: 10. Germline V lookup: CDR1 SGHTA, CDR2 FQGNSA. DNA for the CDR3: TGTGCCGTCACATTCCGGGACAGGGCCTACGAGCAGTACTTC. Its protein is CAVTFRDRAYEQYF. The full variable domain, rest sourced from reference TRBV7-2 and TRBJ2-7, is GAGVSQSPSNKVTEKGKDVELRCDPISGHTALYWYRQSLGQGLEFLIYFQGNSAPDKSGLPSDRFSAERTGGSVSTLTIQRTQQEDSAVYLCAVTFRDRAYEQYFGPGTRLTVT.

The genes are TRBV12-3 or TRBV12-4 and TRBJ1-2; D possibly corresponds to TRBD1 (6 bases). The CDR3 totals 14 residues. V was pared by 7 bases and J by 4 bases, with 16 bases between. The CDR3, as DNA: TGTGCCAGCACCGCGGCGGGGGCCCGCTATGGCTACACCTTC. Protein: CASTAAGARYGYTF.

This clonotype was seen only a few times. The CDR3 DNA reads TGCAGTGCTAGAAGGGATTGGGAAAAGCTAGCGGGAGTAGGAGAGCAGTTCTTC. Residues: CSARRDWEKLAGVGEQFF. The chain combines TRBV20-1 with TRBJ2-1, with 10 bases identical to TRBD2. V shed 2 bases and J 10 bases; nucleotides not matched to a gene: 20. The CDR3 runs to 18 residues. Germline CDR1 DFQATT, CDR2 SNEGSKA (reference sequence).

This clonotype was recorded a few times. This chain links TRBV6-1 with TRBJ2-7; 8 bases fit TRBD1. The CDR3 runs 18 residues. The germline V gene encodes CDR1 MNHNS and CDR2 SASEGT. Trimming took 6 bases from V and 0 from J; bases not matched to a gene: 16. The DNA for the CDR3 is TGTGCCAGCAGAGGCGGGACAGGCAAAACACGGTCCTCCTACGAGCAGTACTTC. Amino acids: CASRGGTGKTRSSYEQYF.

The chain combines TRBV5-1 with TRBJ2-5, with D possibly TRBD2 on 5 matching bases. This CDR3 spans 14 amino acids. Germline V CDR1 and CDR2: SGHRS, YFSETQ. The V and J ends lost 4 bases and 3 bases respectively, with 13 bases between them. The CDR3 DNA sequence: TGCGCCAGCAGCGCGGGCCTAAGGGAAGAGACCCAGTACTTC. This codes for CASSAGLREETQYF.

This clonotype was seen a handful of times. This chain uses TRBV7-8 with TRBJ2-2; 16 nucleotides match TRBD2. Germline trimming cut 7 bases from V and 6 bases from J; bases unmatched to any gene: 20. The CDR3 has 21 amino acids. CDR1 and CDR2 from the germline V gene are SGHVS and FQNEAQ. The CDR3 sequence is CASTYLWRPGTSGGAAGELFF. DNA of the CDR3: TGTGCCAGCACCTACCTGTGGAGGCCGGGGACTAGCGGGGGGGCGGCCGGGGAGCTGTTTTTT. Full variable domain (rest looked up from reference TRBV7-8 and TRBJ2-2): GAGVSQSPRYKVAKRGQDVALRCDPISGHVSLFWYQQALGQGPEFLTYFQNEAQLDKSGLPSDRFFAERPEGSVSTLKIQRTQQEDSAVYLCASTYLWRPGTSGGAAGELFFGEGSRLTVL.

This clonotype appeared a few times. The CDR3 DNA follows: TGTGCCACTGAGACAGGGGATTTAGGCAATGAGCAGTTCTTC. It yields the protein CATETGDLGNEQFF. This sequence joins TRBV24-1 and TRBJ2-1; 8 bases match TRBD1. The CDR3 is made up of 14 amino acids. Germline loops: CDR1 KGHDR, CDR2 SFDVKD. V dropped 10 bases and J dropped 6; count of bases not matched to a gene: 10.

The chain recombines TRBV30 with TRBJ2-3; 8 bases map to TRBD2. V shed 8 bases, J shed 3 bases, and the junction held 7 bases outside the gene matches. Germline V lookup: CDR1 GTSNPN, CDR2 SVGIG (reference sequence). The CDR3 sequence is 13 residues long. CDR3 nucleotide sequence: TGTGCCAGAACGGCGGGAGGAACAGATACGCAGTATTTT. It codes for CARTAGGTDTQYF. Variable domain in full (rest from reference TRBV30 and TRBJ2-3): SQTIHQWPATLVQPVGSPLSLECTVEGTSNPNLYWYRQAAGRGLQLLFYSVGIGQISSEVPQNLSASRPQDRQFILSSKKLLLSDSGFYLCARTAGGTDTQYFGPGTRLTVL.

Here the CDR3 reads CASSSQQGARTEAFF. The CDR3 bases are TGTGCCAGCAGCTCGCAACAGGGGGCGAGGACTGAAGCTTTCTTT. The V call is TRBV7-9, the J call TRBJ1-1, with 9 bases aligning to TRBD1. V was clipped by 4 bases and J by 5 bases; unmatched bases: 8. CDR3 size: 15 residues. Per the germline V gene, CDR1 is SEHNR and CDR2 is FQNEAQ (reference sequence). Full variable domain (missing parts from reference TRBV7-9 and TRBJ1-1): DTGVSQNPRHKITKRGQNVTFRCDPISEHNRLYWYRQTLGQGPEFLTYFQNEAQLEKSRLLSDRFSAERPKGSFSTLEIQRTEQGDSAMYLCASSSQQGARTEAFFGQGTRLTVV.

This clonotype was seen more than once but under ten times. The V call is TRBV7-6, the J call TRBJ2-5; D unresolved. There are 12 residues in the CDR3. Trimming removed 4 bases at V and 6 bases at J, with 9 bases between. Germline CDR1 and CDR2: SGHVS and FNYEAQ. Here the CDR3 reads CASSYRTQTQYF. CDR3 nucleotide sequence: TGTGCCAGCAGCTACCGGACCCAGACCCAGTACTTC.

This clonotype came up a few times. The chain is built from TRBV12-3 or TRBV12-4 and TRBJ1-2; tentative D call: TRBD1 (5 bases). This CDR3 comprises 14 residues. The V end lost 0 bases, the J end lost 6 bases, and 11 bases lay between the germline ends. CDR3 sequence: CASSLASQENGYTF. CDR3 DNA: TGTGCCAGCAGTTTAGCGTCACAGGAGAATGGCTACACCTTC.

This sequence joins TRBV7-2 and TRBJ2-3, with D possibly called TRBD1 or TRBD2 (5 bases each). The CDR3 contains 16 residues. The germline V gene encodes CDR1 SGHTA and CDR2 FQGNSA. The V end was cut by 2 bases, the J end by 5 bases, with 17 bases between. The CDR3 DNA reads as TGTGCCAGCAGCTTATCTGGGGTGAGGGGTCAAGATACGCAGTATTTT. This encodes CASSLSGVRGQDTQYF.

This clonotype was seen only a few times. V usage is TRBV12-3 or TRBV12-4 and J usage is TRBJ1-1, with no clear D. This CDR3 has 12 amino acids. Trimming removed 4 bases at V and 6 bases at J, with 9 bases between. DNA of the CDR3: TGTGCCAGCAGTTCGGATGTCTCTGAAGCTTTCTTT. Encoded protein: CASSSDVSEAFF.

This clonotype was seen more than once but under ten times. V and J are TRBV5-1 and TRBJ1-2; 7 bases agree with TRBD1. The CDR3 is 15 residues long. Unmatched junction bases numbered 6, after V lost 0 bases and J lost 4 bases. Germline assignment: CDR1 SGHRS and CDR2 YFSETQ. The CDR3 DNA reads TGCGCCAGCAGCTTGGACAGGGGTGGTCCCTATGGCTACACCTTC. The encoded protein is CASSLDRGGPYGYTF.

The chain combines TRBV7-6 with TRBJ2-7; D remains unclear. The germline gives CDR1 SGHVS, CDR2 FNYEAQ. The CDR3 sequence is 12 residues long. Trimming took 5 bases from V and 7 from J, leaving 12 bases between them. CDR3 nucleotide sequence: TGTGCCAGCAGCGTCGGTCGTGGAGAGCAGTACTTC. Encoded protein: CASSVGRGEQYF. Full variable domain (rest looked up from reference TRBV7-6 and TRBJ2-7): GAGVSQSPRYKVTKRGQDVALRCDPISGHVSLYWYRQALGQGPEFLTYFNYEAQQDKSGLPNDRFSAERPEGSISTLTIQRTEQRDSAMYRCASSVGRGEQYFGPGTRLTVT.

The chain is built from TRBV3-1 and TRBJ2-4, with D possibly matching TRBD2 (5 bases). This CDR3 spans 15 amino acids. Between the trimmed V and J ends, which lost 4 bases and 8 bases, there was a span of 18 bases. Germline lookup yields CDR1 LGHDT and CDR2 YNNKEL (reference sequence). Written as DNA, the CDR3 is TGTGCCAGCAGCCTTATCTACCGGGGTCGGCACATTCAGTACTTC. It codes for CASSLIYRGRHIQYF. Variable domain in full (rest from reference TRBV3-1 and TRBJ2-4): DTAVSQTPKYLVTQMGNDKSIKCEQNLGHDTMYWYKQDSKKFLKIMFSYNNKELIINETVPNRFSPKSPDKAHLNLHINSLELGDSAVYFCASSLIYRGRHIQYFGAGTRLSVL.

V is TRBV18 and J is TRBJ2-7; 7 bases agree with TRBD2. This CDR3 region has 16 residues. V shed 3 bases and J 4 bases; nucleotides not matched to a gene: 12. Germline CDR1 reads KGHSH; CDR2 reads LQKENI. The CDR3 nucleotides are TGTGCCAGCTCACCCCAAGGGTCGGGGGGTTCGTACGAGCAGTACTTC. This codes for CASSPQGSGGSYEQYF.